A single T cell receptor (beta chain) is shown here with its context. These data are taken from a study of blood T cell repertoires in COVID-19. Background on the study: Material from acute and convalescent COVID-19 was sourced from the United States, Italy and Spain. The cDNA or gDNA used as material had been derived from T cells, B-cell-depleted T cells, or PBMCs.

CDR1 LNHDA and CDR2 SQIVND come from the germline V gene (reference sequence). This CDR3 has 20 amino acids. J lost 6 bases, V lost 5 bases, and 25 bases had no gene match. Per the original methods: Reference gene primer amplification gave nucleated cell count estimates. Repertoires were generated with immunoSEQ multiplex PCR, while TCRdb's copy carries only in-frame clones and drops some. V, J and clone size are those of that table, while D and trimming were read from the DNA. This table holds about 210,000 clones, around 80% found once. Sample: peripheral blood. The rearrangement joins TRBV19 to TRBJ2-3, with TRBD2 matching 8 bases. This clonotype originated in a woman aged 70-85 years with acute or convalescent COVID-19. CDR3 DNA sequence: TGTGCCAGTAGTTCCAGGCTCATCGGGCGGGGGGTCCTAGTGTACGATACGCAGTATTTT. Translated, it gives CASSSRLIGRGVLVYDTQYF. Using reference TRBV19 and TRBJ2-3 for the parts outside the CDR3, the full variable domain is DGGITQSPKYLFRKEGQNVTLSCEQNLNHDAMYWYRQDPGQGLRLIYYSQIVNDFQKGDIAEGYSVSREKKESFPLTVTSAQKNPTAFYLCASSSRLIGRGVLVYDTQYFGPGTRLTVL.